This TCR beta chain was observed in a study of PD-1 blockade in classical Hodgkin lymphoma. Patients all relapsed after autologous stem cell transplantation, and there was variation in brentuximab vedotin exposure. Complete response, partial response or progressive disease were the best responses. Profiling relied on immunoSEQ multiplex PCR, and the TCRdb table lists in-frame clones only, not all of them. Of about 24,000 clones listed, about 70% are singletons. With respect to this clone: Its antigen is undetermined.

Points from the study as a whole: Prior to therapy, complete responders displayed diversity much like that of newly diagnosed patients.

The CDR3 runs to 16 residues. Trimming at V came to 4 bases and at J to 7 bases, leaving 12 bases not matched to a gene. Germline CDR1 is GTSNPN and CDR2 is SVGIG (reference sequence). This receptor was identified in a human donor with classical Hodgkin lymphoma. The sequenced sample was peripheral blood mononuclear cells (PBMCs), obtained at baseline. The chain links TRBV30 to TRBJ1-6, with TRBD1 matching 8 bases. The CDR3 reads CAWNYPRQGRNSPLHF. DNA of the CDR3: TGTGCCTGGAACTACCCTCGACAGGGGCGAAATTCACCCCTCCACTTT.